The T cell receptor (beta chain) under discussion was sequenced for a study of T-cell memory formation after mild COVID-19. Whole-study results and caveats: Clones contracting day 15 to 85 were balanced CD4/CD8; later expanders leaned CD4+.

Trimming took 7 bases from V and 6 from J; bases not matched to a gene: 8. Germline CDR1 and CDR2: SGHDN and FVKESK. The CDR3 sequence is 16 residues long. This clonotype was seen only a few times. Its antigen remains unknown. cDNA libraries for TCR alpha and TCR beta, carrying sample barcodes and UMIs, came from 5'RACE with constant-segment primers. TCRdb re-called the 5' RACE reads with MiXCR, one entry per CDR3 protein. In the table there are about 68,000 distinct CDR3 sequences, about a sixth of which are singletons. The rearrangement uses TRBV14 and TRBJ2-3; 15 bases map to TRBD2. The TCR comes from an adult woman who had mild COVID-19 (a few samples of this study predate the infection). Cell type and time point are not known. Sequencing was done on a sample of PBMCs or a T cell subset sorted from them (not recorded which). This CDR3 is CASNLGTSGGPDTQYF. The CDR3 DNA reads as TGTGCCAGCAACCTAGGGACTAGCGGGGGGCCTGATACGCAGTATTTT.